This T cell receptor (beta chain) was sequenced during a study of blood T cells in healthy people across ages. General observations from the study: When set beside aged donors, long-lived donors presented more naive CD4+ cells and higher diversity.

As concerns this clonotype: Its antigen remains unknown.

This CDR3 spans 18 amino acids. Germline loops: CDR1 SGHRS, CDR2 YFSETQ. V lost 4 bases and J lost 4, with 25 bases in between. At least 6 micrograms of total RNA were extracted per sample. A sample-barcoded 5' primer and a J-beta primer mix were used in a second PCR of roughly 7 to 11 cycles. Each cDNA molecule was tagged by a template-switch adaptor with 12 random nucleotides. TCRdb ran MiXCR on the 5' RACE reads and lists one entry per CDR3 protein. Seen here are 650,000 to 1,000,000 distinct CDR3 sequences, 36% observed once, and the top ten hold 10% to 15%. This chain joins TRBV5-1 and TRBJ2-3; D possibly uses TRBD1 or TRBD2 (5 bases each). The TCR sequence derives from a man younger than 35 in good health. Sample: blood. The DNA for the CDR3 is TGCGCCAGCAGCCTAGACGTCTCGGGACGCGGGCCGGCAGATACGCAGTATTTT. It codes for CASSLDVSGRGPADTQYF.